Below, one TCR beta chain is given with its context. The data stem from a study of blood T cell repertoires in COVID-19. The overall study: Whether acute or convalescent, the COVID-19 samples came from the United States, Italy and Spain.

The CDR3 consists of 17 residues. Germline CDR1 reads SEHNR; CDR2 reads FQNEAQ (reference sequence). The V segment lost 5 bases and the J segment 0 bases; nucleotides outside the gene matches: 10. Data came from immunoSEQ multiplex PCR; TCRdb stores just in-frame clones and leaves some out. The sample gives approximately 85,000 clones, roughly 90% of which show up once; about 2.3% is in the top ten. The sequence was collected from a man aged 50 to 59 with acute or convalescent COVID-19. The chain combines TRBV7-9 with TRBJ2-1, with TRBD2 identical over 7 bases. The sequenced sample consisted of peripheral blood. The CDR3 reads CASSLHTSDLSYNEQFF. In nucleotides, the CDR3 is TGTGCCAGCAGCCTACATACTAGCGACCTCTCCTACAATGAGCAGTTCTTC.